Listed here is a single T cell receptor beta chain. This clonotype was observed at least ten times. The specificity of this receptor is unknown. The sample holds no much larger clone one base away, and base qualities are not on file. The CDR3 runs 18 residues from the cysteine to the phenylalanine. Only CDR3 DNA remains: 54 bases, in frame from the first base. Based on the germline V gene (reference sequence), the CDR1 and CDR2 sequences are LNHDA and SQIVND. Germline trimming: 3 bases from V, 1 base from J; junction bases outside gene matches: 9. These data are taken from a study of spatial heterogeneity in lung cancer (dated by TCRdb to about 2019). Regarding the study in general: More beta-chain than alpha-chain transcripts were consistently detected, likely reflecting higher beta-chain transcript abundance. At surgery, both alpha and beta chains were TCR-sequenced in fewer than 250 tumor regions, fewer than 80 matched nontumor lung samples and just over 55 PBMC samples. In the raw uncorrected reads, each unique combination of TCR and UMI appeared more than ten times on average. The study linked features of the TCR repertoire to counts of nonsynonymous mutations, which were determined by whole-exome sequencing of tumor tissue. The study quantitatively compared TCR alpha and beta repertoires across multiple tumor regions, matched nontumor lung and blood in non-small cell lung cancer.

The protocol used for the library was 5' RACE. Instrument on record: NextSeq 500. To allow correction of PCR and sequencing errors, the TCR library protocol tagged every TCR cDNA molecule with a unique molecular identifier. Per the original workflow: TCR identification, UMI-based error correction and CDR3 extraction were performed with Decombinator tools. TCRs above a frequency of 2 per 1,000, corresponding to the top 1% of the tumor frequency distribution, were defined as expanded. Renyi diversity was computed with the R vegan package after each repertoire had been subsampled 100 times to 5,000 TCRs. CDR3 similarity networks were built from amino acid triplet string-kernel similarity, connecting CDR3s with pairwise similarity above 0.82. The raw public reads went through TCRdb reprocessing: fastp at Q25, MiXCR clone calling, in-frame beta chains kept. One record per CDR3 amino acid sequence lists the most common genes and DNA. The V and J calls, along with clone size, are taken from TCRdb and not from the paper's own processing. For this sample there are about 20,000 distinct CDR3 sequences; around 20% appear just once. 11% to 15% of the sample rests with the top ten.

Summary of the overall study and its limitations: Additional single-cell paired TCR alpha and beta sequencing was considered necessary to confirm, at a functional level, the hypothesis that regional TCRs recognize regional mutations. Ubiquitous expanded tumor TCRs were detected in blood more often at tumor resection than at routine follow-up.

In the paper's terms, the time point label means: sample taken at primary tumor resection. TCR sequencing used whole RNA extracted from tumor and nontumor lung tissue, or from cryopreserved PBMC samples, without cell sorting. Samples were obtained from roughly 72 patients with early-stage, untreated non-small cell lung cancer from the lung TRACERx cohort. A patient was chosen for TCR sequencing only when enough RNA was available from at least two tumor regions. The rearranged segments are TRBV19 and TRBJ1-5, and 10 junction bases match TRBD1. The sample was PBMCs, taken at surgery. The source of this sequence is a male donor with early-stage non-small cell lung cancer. The bases read TGTGCCAGTAGTATGACAGGGGGCCTAGTTGACAGCAATCAGCCCCAGCATTTT. Its product reads: CASSMTGGLVDSNQPQHF.